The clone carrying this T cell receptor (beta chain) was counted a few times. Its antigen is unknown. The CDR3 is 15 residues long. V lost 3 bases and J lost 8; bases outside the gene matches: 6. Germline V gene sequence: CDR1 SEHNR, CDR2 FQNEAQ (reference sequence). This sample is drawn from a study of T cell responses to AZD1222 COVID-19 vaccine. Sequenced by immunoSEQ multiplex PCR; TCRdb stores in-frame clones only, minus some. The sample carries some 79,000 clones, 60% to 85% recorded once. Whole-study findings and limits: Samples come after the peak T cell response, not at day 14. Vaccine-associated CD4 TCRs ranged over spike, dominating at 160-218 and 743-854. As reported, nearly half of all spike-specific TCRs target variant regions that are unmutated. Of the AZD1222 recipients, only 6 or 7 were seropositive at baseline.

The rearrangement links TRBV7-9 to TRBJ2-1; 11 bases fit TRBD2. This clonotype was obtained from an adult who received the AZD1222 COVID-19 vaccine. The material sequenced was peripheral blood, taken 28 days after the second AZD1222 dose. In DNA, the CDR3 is TGTGCCAGCAGCTTTACTAGCGGGGGCCGGGATGAGCAGTTCTTC. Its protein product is CASSFTSGGRDEQFF.